This paragraph reports one T cell receptor beta chain. This entry belongs to a study of cytomegalovirus exposure and HLA in healthy donors. The CDR3 length is 15 residues. The V and J ends lost 2 bases and 6 bases respectively, with 14 bases between them. From germline, CDR1 is PRHDT and CDR2 FYEKMQ (reference sequence). With 60 Vbeta and 13 Jbeta primers, the PCR was carried out. Here immunoSEQ multiplex PCR was the method, and the copy in TCRdb shows in-frame clones only, minus some. This table holds around 250,000 clones, 80% to 95% found once. The chain combines TRBV13 with TRBJ2-1; D might be TRBD2 (6 bases). The sequencing sample was made of PBMCs. The TCR was taken from a girl aged 2-15 years in good health and CMV-seronegative. In DNA form, the CDR3 reads TGTGCCAGCAGCTTACCGGCGACGGAGGGCAATGAGCAGTTCTTC. Translated, it gives CASSLPATEGNEQFF.